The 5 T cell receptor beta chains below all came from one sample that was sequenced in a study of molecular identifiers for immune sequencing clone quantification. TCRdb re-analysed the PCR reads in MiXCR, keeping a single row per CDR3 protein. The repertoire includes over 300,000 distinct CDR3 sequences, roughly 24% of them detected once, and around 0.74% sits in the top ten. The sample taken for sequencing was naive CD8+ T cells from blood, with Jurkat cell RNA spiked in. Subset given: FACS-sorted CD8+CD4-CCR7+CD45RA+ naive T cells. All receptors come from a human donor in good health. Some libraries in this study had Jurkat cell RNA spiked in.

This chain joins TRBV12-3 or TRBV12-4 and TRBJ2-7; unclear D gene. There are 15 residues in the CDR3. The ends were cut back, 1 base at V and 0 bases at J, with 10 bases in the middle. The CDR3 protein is CASSLGRLSSYEQYF. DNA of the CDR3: TGTGCCAGCAGTTTAGGCAGGCTGAGCTCCTACGAGCAGTACTTC.

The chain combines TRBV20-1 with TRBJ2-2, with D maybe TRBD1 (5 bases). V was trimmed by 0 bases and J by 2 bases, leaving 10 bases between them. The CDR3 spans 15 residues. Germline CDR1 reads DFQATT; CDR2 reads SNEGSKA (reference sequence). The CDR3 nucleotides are TGCAGTGCTAGAGATCAGGGTAGTAACACCGGGGAGCTGTTTTTT. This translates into CSARDQGSNTGELFF.

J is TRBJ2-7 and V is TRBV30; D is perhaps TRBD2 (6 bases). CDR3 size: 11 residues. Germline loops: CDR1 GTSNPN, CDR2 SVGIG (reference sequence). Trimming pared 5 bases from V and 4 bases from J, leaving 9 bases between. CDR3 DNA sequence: TGTGCCTGGCGGGAGTCGTACGAGCAGTACTTC. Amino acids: CAWRESYEQYF.

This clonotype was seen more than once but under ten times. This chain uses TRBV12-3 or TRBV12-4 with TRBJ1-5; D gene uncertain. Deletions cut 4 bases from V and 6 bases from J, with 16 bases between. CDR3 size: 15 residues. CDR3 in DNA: TGTGCCAGCAGTTGGCACGTCGGGCGGATTCAGCCCCAGCATTTT. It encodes CASSWHVGRIQPQHF.

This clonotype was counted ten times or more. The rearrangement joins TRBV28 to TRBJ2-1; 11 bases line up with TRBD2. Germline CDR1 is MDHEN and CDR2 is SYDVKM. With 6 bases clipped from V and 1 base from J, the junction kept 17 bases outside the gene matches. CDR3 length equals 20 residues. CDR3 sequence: CASSWPAPGTSGKSYNEQFF. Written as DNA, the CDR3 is TGTGCCAGCAGCTGGCCCGCCCCCGGGACTAGCGGAAAATCCTACAATGAGCAGTTCTTC.